This is a list of T cell receptor beta chains from one sample in a study of OX40 agonist ivuxolimab in advanced cancers. Libraries were prepared by immunoSEQ multiplex PCR; TCRdb keeps only in-frame clonotypes and omits some of them. The sample carries about 77,000 clones, roughly 89% recorded once. This specimen consisted of CD4+ or CD8+ T cells sorted from blood, obtained in a trial of the OX40 agonist ivuxolimab. The receptors were gathered from an adult with an advanced solid tumor such as melanoma, head and neck, liver or kidney cancer. Both conserved end residues are part of each CDR3. The D gene is left open where the match is weak. Some rows have no size entry. The others give once, few or many, or a class for an expanded clone.

V	size	J	D	CDR3	DNA
TRBV21-1	-	TRBJ2-2	-	CASSKVAGANTGELFF	TGTGCCAGCAGCAAAGTCGCAGGGGCGAACACCGGGGAGCTGTTTTTT
TRBV19	-	TRBJ1-2	-	CASSPFLRGVDGYTF	TGTGCCAGTAGTCCATTTCTAAGAGGGGTAGATGGCTACACCTTC
TRBV5-5	-	TRBJ2-7	-	CASSLPTGYEQYF	TGTGCCAGCAGTTTACCTACAGGTTACGAGCAGTACTTC
TRBV19	-	TRBJ2-1	-	CATSGLTYNEQFF	TGTGCCACCAGTGGGCTTACCTACAATGAGCAGTTCTTC
TRBV6-5	-	TRBJ2-1	-	CASSYTRPGHEQFF	TGTGCCAGCAGTTACACCCGACCAGGCCATGAGCAGTTCTTC
TRBV6-1	-	TRBJ1-2	-	CASRATVFYGYTF	TGTGCCAGCAGAGCTACAGTTTTCTATGGCTACACCTTC
TRBV7-2	-	TRBJ2-7	-	CASSQEEFNSYEQYF	TGTGCCAGCAGCCAAGAGGAGTTTAACTCCTACGAGCAGTACTTC
TRBV10-3	-	TRBJ1-5	-	CAISDRPDGDNQPQHF	TGTGCCATCAGTGATCGCCCGGACGGAGACAATCAGCCCCAGCATTTT
TRBV5-6	once	TRBJ1-2	-	CASSLDEGFYGYTF	TGTGCCAGCAGCTTGGATGAGGGATTCTATGGCTACACCTTC
TRBV4-2	-	TRBJ2-2	TRBD2	CASSPRTGGQTGELFF	TGTGCCAGCAGCCCGAGAACGGGAGGTCAGACCGGGGAGCTGTTTTTT
TRBV4-2	-	TRBJ2-3	TRBD2	CASSQVAGASTDTQYF	TGTGCCAGCAGCCAAGTAGCGGGAGCTAGCACAGATACGCAGTATTTT
TRBV7-8	-	TRBJ2-4	-	CASSLLAKNIQYF	TGTGCCAGCAGCTTGCTAGCCAAAAACATTCAGTACTTC
TRBV30	-	TRBJ2-5	-	CAWTPSRPIWTQYF	TGTGCCTGGACCCCCTCGAGGCCTATCTGGACCCAGTACTTC
TRBV28	once	TRBJ2-3	TRBD1	CASSPPLHRGYTDTQYF	TGTGCCAGCAGTCCCCCCCTTCACAGGGGATACACAGATACGCAGTATTTT
TRBV5-4	-	TRBJ2-7	-	CASSLRDSNYEQYF	TGTGCCAGCAGCCTAAGGGACTCCAACTACGAGCAGTACTTC
TRBV5-1	few	TRBJ2-1	-	CASSPEPNSYNEQFF	TGCGCCAGCAGTCCTGAACCTAACTCCTACAATGAGCAGTTCTTC
TRBV6-5	-	TRBJ2-5	-	CASAQGAGEVETQYF	TGTGCCAGCGCCCAAGGAGCCGGGGAGGTAGAGACCCAGTACTTC
TRBV28	-	TRBJ1-1	-	CASSFRGLSNTEAFF	TGTGCCAGCAGTTTCAGGGGCCTCTCGAACACTGAAGCTTTCTTT
TRBV4-2	-	TRBJ2-1	TRBD2	CASSQVAGGVREQFF	TGTGCCAGCAGCCAAGTAGCGGGAGGAGTTAGGGAGCAGTTCTTC
TRBV6-6	-	TRBJ2-3	-	CASSSPDSDTQYF	TGTGCCAGCAGTTCACCCGACAGTGATACGCAGTATTTT
TRBV18	-	TRBJ2-3	TRBD1	CASSPLGTGGTDTQYF	TGTGCCAGCTCACCACTTGGGACAGGGGGCACAGATACGCAGTATTTT
TRBV19	-	TRBJ1-2	-	CASSMANYGYTF	TGTGCCAGTAGTATGGCAAACTATGGCTACACCTTC
TRBV5-1	-	TRBJ2-3	-	CASSLGNTQYF	TGCGCCAGCAGCCTCGGCAATACGCAGTATTTT
TRBV19	-	TRBJ2-1	TRBD1	CASSIQTGGHEQFF	TGTGCCAGTAGTATCCAGACAGGGGGTCACGAGCAGTTCTTC
TRBV6-1	-	TRBJ1-2	-	CASSDFEGWLGYTF	TGTGCCAGCAGTGATTTCGAGGGATGGTTGGGCTACACCTTC
TRBV5-1	-	TRBJ2-7	-	CASSFGSLTLGEQYF	TGCGCCAGCAGCTTTGGGTCATTAACCCTCGGGGAGCAGTACTTC
TRBV7-9	-	TRBJ2-2	TRBD2	CASSLLSSGENTGELFF	TGTGCCAGCAGCTTACTCAGTAGCGGGGAGAACACCGGGGAGCTGTTTTTT
TRBV5-4	-	TRBJ1-2	-	CASSLGTYGYTF	TGTGCCAGCAGCTTGGGGACCTATGGCTACACCTTC
TRBV6-1	once	TRBJ2-5	-	CASSEPGHRWETQYF	TGTGCCAGCAGTGAACCGGGACACCGTTGGGAGACCCAGTACTTC
TRBV18	few	TRBJ2-5	TRBD1	CASSPTTGEETQYF	TGTGCCAGCTCACCCACGACAGGGGAAGAGACCCAGTACTTC
TRBV5-4	-	TRBJ2-1	-	CASSFSGPTYNEQFF	TGTGCCAGCAGCTTTTCGGGACCAACCTACAATGAGCAGTTCTTC
TRBV5-1	-	TRBJ2-3	TRBD1	CASSLVSGTGTDTQYF	TGCGCCAGCAGCTTGGTATCGGGGACAGGCACAGATACGCAGTATTTT
TRBV7-9	once	TRBJ2-7	TRBD2	CASSDPRLANWQYF	TGTGCCAGCAGCGACCCGCGACTAGCGAATTGGCAGTACTTC
TRBV6-1	-	TRBJ2-3	-	CASSELQGPTDTQYF	TGTGCCAGCAGTGAACTACAGGGCCCCACAGATACGCAGTATTTT
TRBV30	-	TRBJ1-1	-	CASQSGPTYGLF	TGTGCCTCCCAATCCGGGCCCACGTATGGTCTCTTT
TRBV28	-	TRBJ1-2	-	CASSLGPPFAGYTF	TGTGCCAGCAGCCTGGGCCCCCCCTTCGCGGGCTACACCTTC
TRBV5-1	-	TRBJ1-2	-	CASSPENYGYTF	TGCGCCAGCAGTCCGGAGAACTATGGCTACACCTTC
TRBV2	-	TRBJ2-1	-	CAWSSYNEQFF	TGTGCCTGGAGCTCCTACAATGAGCAGTTCTTC
TRBV7-2	-	TRBJ2-3	TRBD2	CASSLATSGGPPYF	TGTGCCAGCAGCTTAGCGACTAGCGGGGGCCCCCCCTATTTT
TRBV15	-	TRBJ1-5	TRBD1	CATSRLGDSGGNQPQHF	TGTGCCACCAGCAGACTTGGGGACAGTGGGGGCAATCAGCCCCAGCATTTT
TRBV7-8	few	TRBJ1-1	TRBD1	CASSSQGFTEAFF	TGTGCCAGCAGCTCACAGGGGTTCACTGAAGCTTTCTTT
TRBV28	once	TRBJ2-2	TRBD1	CASSPPPGTGSTELFF	TGTGCCAGCAGTCCTCCGCCCGGGACAGGGTCGACGGAGCTGTTTTTT
TRBV10-2	-	TRBJ2-3	-	CATRTTQASTDTQYF	TGCGCCACCAGGACTACCCAAGCTAGCACAGATACGCAGTATTTT